The sequence of this T cell receptor beta chain was determined in a study of cytomegalovirus exposure and HLA in healthy donors. It was with 60 Vbeta and 13 Jbeta primers that the PCR ran. Produced via immunoSEQ multiplex PCR; TCRdb's table is partial and in-frame only. In total, the table holds 150,000 to 200,000 clones. Germline lookup yields CDR1 GTSNPN and CDR2 SVGIG (reference sequence). The CDR3 totals 14 residues. Trimming shortened V by 4 bases and J by 2 bases, and 14 bases separated the two germline ends. The chain has TRBV30 and TRBJ1-2, with D unresolved. This TCR was recovered from a woman aged 60-75 years in good health and CMV-seronegative. The sequenced sample was PBMCs. The CDR3 is CAWTVTALNYGYTF. For the CDR3, the DNA is TGTGCCTGGACGGTAACAGCCCTAAACTATGGCTACACCTTC. Combining the CDR3 with reference TRBV30 and TRBJ1-2 gives the whole variable domain SQTIHQWPATLVQPVGSPLSLECTVEGTSNPNLYWYRQAAGRGLQLLFYSVGIGQISSEVPQNLSASRPQDRQFILSSKKLLLSDSGFYLCAWTVTALNYGYTFGSGTRLTVV.